A selection of T cell receptor beta chains follows, all from one sample in a study of blood T cell repertoires in COVID-19. The protocol was immunoSEQ multiplex PCR, while the TCRdb copy is restricted to in-frame clones and leaves out a portion. The sample lists 430,000 or so clones; more than 75% were seen once. The specimen was PBMCs or T cells enriched from blood (not recorded which). The receptors come from a woman aged 40 to 55 who had recovered from COVID-19. Each CDR3 is given with its conserved first and last residue. Each record gives: V gene, J gene, clone size, D gene, CDR3 protein, CDR3 DNA. The D gene is left open where the match is weak. Clone size, where shown, is once, few, many, or a class for clones that have expanded.

>TRBV10-3|TRBJ1-1|-|TRBD1
CAIRTGPVTEAFF
TGTGCCATCAGGACAGGGCCGGTCACTGAAGCTTTCTTT
>TRBV7-6|TRBJ2-6|-|-
CASSLVGHSGANVLTF
TGTGCCAGCAGCTTAGTAGGACACTCTGGGGCCAACGTCCTGACTTTC
>TRBV6-2/TRBV6-3|TRBJ1-5|few|TRBD1
CASSLPTVPGTVSDQPQHF
TGTGCCAGCAGTCTCCCAACGGTCCCGGGGACAGTATCAGATCAGCCCCAGCATTTT
>TRBV19|TRBJ1-2|once|-
CASSIKGALFNYGYTF
TGTGCCAGTAGTATCAAAGGGGCTCTCTTTAACTATGGCTACACCTTC
>TRBV7-7|TRBJ2-5|-|TRBD2
CASSLGLAGAKETQYF
TGTGCTAGCAGCTTAGGCCTAGCGGGAGCGAAGGAGACCCAGTACTTC
>TRBV20-1|TRBJ2-2|-|-
CSASPPANTGELFF
TGCAGTGCCAGTCCCCCCGCGAACACCGGGGAGCTGTTTTTT
>TRBV11-2|TRBJ2-7|-|TRBD2
CASRTGLAGEQYF
TGTGCCAGCAGAACGGGACTAGCGGGCGAGCAGTACTTC
>TRBV18|TRBJ2-2|-|TRBD2
CASSPLGLAGADGELFF
TGTGCCAGCTCGCCTCTGGGACTAGCGGGAGCGGACGGGGAGCTGTTTTTT
>TRBV7-9|TRBJ1-2|-|TRBD1
CASSPETGGDGYTF
TGTGCCAGCAGCCCGGAGACAGGGGGAGATGGCTACACCTTC
>TRBV7-6|TRBJ2-3|-|TRBD2
CASSLGASGISTDTQYF
TGTGCCAGCAGCTTAGGGGCTAGCGGGATTAGCACAGATACGCAGTATTTT
>TRBV7-2|TRBJ2-7|-|-
CASSLTYEQYF
TGTGCCAGCAGCTTAACGTACGAGCAATACTTC
>TRBV5-4|TRBJ2-5|-|-
CASSVGGRETQYF
TGTGCCAGCAGCGTGGGGGGGCGGGAGACCCAGTACTTC
>TRBV5-4|TRBJ2-3|-|TRBD1
CASSRDRPGSTDTQYF
TGTGCCAGCAGCCGGGACAGGCCGGGTAGCACAGATACGCAGTATTTT
>TRBV7-9|TRBJ1-2|-|-
CASSLEYGYTF
TGTGCCAGCAGCTTGGAGTATGGCTACACCTTC
>TRBV4-2|TRBJ2-7|-|-
CASSQVIGASAYEQYF
TGTGCCAGCAGCCAAGTTATAGGGGCTAGCGCCTACGAGCAGTACTTC
>TRBV27|TRBJ1-1|-|-
CASSRAGVNTEAFF
TGTGCCAGCTCCCGTGCGGGGGTGAACACTGAAGCTTTCTTT
>TRBV14|TRBJ1-1|-|-
CASSPWAGVITEAFF
TGTGCCAGCAGCCCATGGGCAGGGGTTATCACTGAAGCTTTCTTT